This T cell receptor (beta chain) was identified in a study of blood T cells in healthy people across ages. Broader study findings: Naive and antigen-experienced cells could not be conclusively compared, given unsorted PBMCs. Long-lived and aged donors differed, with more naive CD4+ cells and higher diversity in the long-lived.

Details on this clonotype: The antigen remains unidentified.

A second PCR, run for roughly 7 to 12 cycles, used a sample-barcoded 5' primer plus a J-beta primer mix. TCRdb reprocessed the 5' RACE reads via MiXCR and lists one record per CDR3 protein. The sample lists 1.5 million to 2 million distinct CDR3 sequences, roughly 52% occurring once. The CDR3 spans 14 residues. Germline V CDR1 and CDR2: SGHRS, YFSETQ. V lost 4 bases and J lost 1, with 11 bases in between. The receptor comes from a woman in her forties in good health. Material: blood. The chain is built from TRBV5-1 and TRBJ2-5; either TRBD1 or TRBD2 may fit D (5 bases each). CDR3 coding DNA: TGCGCCAGCAGCCGGGGACGTGCCCAAGAGACCCAGTACTTC. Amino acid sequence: CASSRGRAQETQYF. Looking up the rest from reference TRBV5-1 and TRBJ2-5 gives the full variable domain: KAGVTQTPRYLIKTRGQQVTLSCSPISGHRSVSWYQQTPGQGLQFLFEYFSETQRNKGNFPGRFSGRQFSNSRSEMNVSTLELGDSALYLCASSRGRAQETQYFGPGTRLLVL.